This T cell receptor beta chain originates from a study of T cells in Graves' hyperthyroidism and ophthalmopathy. The study, taken as a whole, reports: Model predictions of ophthalmopathy came a median around 6.5 months before onset. Ophthalmopathy and stable hyperthyroidism were separated by a 13 V-J model.

The CDR3 regions of TCR beta were amplified from RNA transcripts. Carried out on the TCR CDR3, a first-round RT-PCR used the HTBI primer set. TCRdb passed the multiplex PCR reads through MiXCR, listing each CDR3 protein once. This sample has roughly 300,000 distinct CDR3 sequences, with around 25% found just once. Those with hyperthyroidism were 18 to 65 years old, newly diagnosed, and ill for under 2 months. Clinical symptoms, serum thyroxine and TRAb, thyroid ultrasound and orbital computed tomography together formed the diagnostic basis. This CDR3 is 15 amino acids long. V was pared by 5 bases and J by 0 bases, with 13 bases between. Germline V gene lookup returns CDR1 LNHNV and CDR2 YYDKDF (reference sequence). Turning to this clonotype: What it binds is not known.

The rearrangement joins TRBV15 to TRBJ1-1; D gene unclear. The clonotype comes from a man in his forties with Graves' hyperthyroidism that later progressed to Graves' ophthalmopathy. The sample consisted of blood. CDR3 sequence: CATSFRTALNTEAFF. The CDR3 bases are TGTGCCACCAGCTTTAGGACGGCCCTGAACACTGAAGCTTTCTTT.